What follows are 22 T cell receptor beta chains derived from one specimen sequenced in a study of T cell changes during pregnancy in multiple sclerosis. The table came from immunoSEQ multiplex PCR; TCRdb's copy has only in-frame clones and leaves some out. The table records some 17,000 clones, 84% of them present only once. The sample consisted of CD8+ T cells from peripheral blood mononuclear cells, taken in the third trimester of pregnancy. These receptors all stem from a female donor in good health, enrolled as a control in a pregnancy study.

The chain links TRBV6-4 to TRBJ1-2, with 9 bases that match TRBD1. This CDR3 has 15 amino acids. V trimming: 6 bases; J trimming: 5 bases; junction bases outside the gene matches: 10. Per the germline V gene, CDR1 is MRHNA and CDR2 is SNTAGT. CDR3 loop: CASSEETGGGYGYTF. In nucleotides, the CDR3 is TGTGCCAGCAGCGAAGAAACAGGGGGCGGGTATGGCTACACCTTC.

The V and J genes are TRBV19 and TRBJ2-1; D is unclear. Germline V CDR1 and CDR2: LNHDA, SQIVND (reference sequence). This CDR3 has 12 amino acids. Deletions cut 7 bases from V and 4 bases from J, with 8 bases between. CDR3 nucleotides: TGTGCCAGTAAAATGCGGTACAATGAGCAGTTCTTC. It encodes CASKMRYNEQFF.

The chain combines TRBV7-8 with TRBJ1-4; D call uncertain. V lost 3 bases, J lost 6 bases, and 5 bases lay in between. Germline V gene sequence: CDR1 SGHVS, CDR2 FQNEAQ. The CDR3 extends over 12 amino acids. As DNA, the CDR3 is TGTGCCAGCAGCTTGAGAGATGAAAAACTGTTTTTT. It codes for CASSLRDEKLFF.

CDR3 nucleotides: TGCAGCGTCTACCTAGCCCGCGAGCAGTACTTC. Its protein product is CSVYLAREQYF. J is TRBJ2-7 and V is TRBV29-1, with D perhaps TRBD2 (5 bases). CDR3 size: 11 residues. The germline V gene encodes CDR1 SQVTM and CDR2 ANQGSEA. Trimming stripped 6 bases from V and 6 bases from J, with 12 bases between.

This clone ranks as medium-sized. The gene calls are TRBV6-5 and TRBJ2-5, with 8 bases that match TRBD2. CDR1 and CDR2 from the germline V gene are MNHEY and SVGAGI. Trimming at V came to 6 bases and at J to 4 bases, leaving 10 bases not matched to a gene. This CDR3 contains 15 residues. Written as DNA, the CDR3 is TGTGCCAGCAGCGACGTGACAAGCGGGGGAGAGACCCAGTACTTC. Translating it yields CASSDVTSGGETQYF.

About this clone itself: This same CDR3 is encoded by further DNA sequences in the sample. CDR3 sequence reads: CASSFSGESNQPQHF. The CDR3 bases are TGCGCCAGCAGCTTTTCGGGAGAGAGCAATCAGCCCCAGCATTTT. The chain links TRBV5-1 to TRBJ1-5; D not certain. CDR3 length: 15 amino acids. Germline CDR1 and CDR2: SGHRS and YFSETQ. The ends were cut back, 2 bases at V and 1 base at J, with 10 bases in the middle.

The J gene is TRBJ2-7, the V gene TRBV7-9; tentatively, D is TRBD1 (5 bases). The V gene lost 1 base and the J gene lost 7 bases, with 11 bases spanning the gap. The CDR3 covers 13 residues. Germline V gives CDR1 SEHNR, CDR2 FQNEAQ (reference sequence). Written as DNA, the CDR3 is TGTGCCAGCAGCTTAGAGGGGCTATCAGAGCAGTACTTC. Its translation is CASSLEGLSEQYF. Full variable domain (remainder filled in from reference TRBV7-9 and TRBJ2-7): DTGVSQNPRHKITKRGQNVTFRCDPISEHNRLYWYRQTLGQGPEFLTYFQNEAQLEKSRLLSDRFSAERPKGSFSTLEIQRTEQGDSAMYLCASSLEGLSEQYFGPGTRLTVT.

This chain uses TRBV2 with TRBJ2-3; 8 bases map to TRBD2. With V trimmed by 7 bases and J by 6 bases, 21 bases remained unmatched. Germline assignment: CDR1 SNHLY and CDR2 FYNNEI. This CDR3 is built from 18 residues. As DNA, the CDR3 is TGTGCCAGCACCGAGGGAACCCTTAGGACTAGCCGGGTGGATACGCAGTATTTT. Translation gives CASTEGTLRTSRVDTQYF. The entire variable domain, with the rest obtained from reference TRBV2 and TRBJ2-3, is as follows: EPEVTQTPSHQVTQMGQEVILRCVPISNHLYFYWYRQILGQKVEFLVSFYNNEISEKSEIFDDQFSVERPDGSNFTLKIRSTKLEDSAMYFCASTEGTLRTSRVDTQYFGPGTRLTVL.

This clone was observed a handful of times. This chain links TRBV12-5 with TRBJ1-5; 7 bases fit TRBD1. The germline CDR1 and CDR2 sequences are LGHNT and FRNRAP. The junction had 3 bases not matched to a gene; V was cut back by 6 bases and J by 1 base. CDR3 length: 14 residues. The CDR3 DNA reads TGTGCTAGTGGCGGACAGGACAGCAATCAGCCCCAGCATTTT. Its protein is CASGGQDSNQPQHF. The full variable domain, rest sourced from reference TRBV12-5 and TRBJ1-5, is DARVTQTPRHKVTEMGQEVTMRCQPILGHNTVFWYRQTMMQGLELLAYFRNRAPLDDSGMPKDRFSAEMPDATLATLKIQPSEPRDSAVYFCASGGQDSNQPQHFGDGTRLSIL.

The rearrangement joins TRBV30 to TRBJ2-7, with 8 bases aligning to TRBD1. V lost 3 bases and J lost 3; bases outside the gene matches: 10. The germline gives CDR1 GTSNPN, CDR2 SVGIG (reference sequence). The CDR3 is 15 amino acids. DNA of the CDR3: TGTGCCTGGAGCGAGAGACAGGGGCTCAACTACGAGCAGTACTTC. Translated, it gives CAWSERQGLNYEQYF.

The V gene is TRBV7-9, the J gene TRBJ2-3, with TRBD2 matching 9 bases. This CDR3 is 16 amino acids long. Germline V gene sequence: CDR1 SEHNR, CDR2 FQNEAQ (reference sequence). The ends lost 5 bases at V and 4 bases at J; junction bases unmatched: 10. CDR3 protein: CASSETQRGDSDTQYF. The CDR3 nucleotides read TGTGCCAGCAGCGAGACCCAGCGGGGGGATTCAGATACGCAGTATTTT.

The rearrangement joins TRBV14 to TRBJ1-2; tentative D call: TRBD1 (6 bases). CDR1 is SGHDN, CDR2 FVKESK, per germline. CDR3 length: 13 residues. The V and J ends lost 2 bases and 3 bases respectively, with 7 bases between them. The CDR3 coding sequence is TGTGCCAGCAGCCAACCAGGGGACTATGGCTACACCTTC. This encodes CASSQPGDYGYTF.

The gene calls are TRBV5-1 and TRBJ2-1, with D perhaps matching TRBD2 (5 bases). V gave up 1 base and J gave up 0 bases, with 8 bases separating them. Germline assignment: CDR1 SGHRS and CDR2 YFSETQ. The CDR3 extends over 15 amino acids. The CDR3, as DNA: TGCGCCAGCAGCTTGTCAGCGGACTCCTACAATGAGCAGTTCTTC. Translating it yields CASSLSADSYNEQFF.

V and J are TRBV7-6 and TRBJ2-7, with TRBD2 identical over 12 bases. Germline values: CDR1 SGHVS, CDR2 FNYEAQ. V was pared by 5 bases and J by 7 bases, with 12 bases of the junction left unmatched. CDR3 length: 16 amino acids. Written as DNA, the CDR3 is TGTGCCAGCAGCCCCCAGACTAGCGGGAGCCTGGGGGAGCAGTACTTC. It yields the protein CASSPQTSGSLGEQYF.

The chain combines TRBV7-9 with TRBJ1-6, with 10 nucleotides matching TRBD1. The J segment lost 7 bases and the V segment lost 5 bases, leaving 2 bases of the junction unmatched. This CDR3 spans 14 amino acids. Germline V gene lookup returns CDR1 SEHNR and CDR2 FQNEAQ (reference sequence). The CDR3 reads CASSRGQGNSPLHF. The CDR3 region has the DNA TGTGCCAGCAGCCGGGGACAGGGGAATTCACCCCTCCACTTT.

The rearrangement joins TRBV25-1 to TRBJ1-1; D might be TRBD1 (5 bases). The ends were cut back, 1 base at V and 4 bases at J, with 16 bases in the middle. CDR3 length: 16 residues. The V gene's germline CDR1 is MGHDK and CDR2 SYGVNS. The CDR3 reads CASSESVFRGGTEAFF. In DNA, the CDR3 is TGTGCCAGCAGTGAATCTGTGTTCCGCGGGGGCACTGAAGCTTTCTTT.

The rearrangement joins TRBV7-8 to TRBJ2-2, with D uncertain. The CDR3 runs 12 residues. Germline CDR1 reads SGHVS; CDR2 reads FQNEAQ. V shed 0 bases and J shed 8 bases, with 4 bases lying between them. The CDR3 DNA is TGTGCCAGCAGCTTAGCGCGTGGGGAGCTGTTTTTT. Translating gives CASSLARGELFF.

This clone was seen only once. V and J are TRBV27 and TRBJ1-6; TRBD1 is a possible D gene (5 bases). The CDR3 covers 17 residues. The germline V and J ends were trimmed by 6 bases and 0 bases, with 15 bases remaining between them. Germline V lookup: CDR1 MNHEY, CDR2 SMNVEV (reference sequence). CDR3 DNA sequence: TGTGCCAGCAGCCTAGGGGTCCCGACCTCCTATAATTCACCCCTCCACTTT. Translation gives CASSLGVPTSYNSPLHF.

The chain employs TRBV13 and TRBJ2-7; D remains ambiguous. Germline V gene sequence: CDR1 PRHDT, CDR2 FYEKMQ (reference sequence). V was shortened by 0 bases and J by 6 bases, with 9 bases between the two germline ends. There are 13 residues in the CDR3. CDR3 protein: CASSLGRSGEQYF. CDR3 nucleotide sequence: TGTGCCAGCAGCTTAGGCCGGTCGGGCGAGCAGTACTTC.

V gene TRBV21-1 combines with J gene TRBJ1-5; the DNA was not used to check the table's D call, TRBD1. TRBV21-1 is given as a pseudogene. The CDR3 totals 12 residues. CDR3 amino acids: CASSKVRQPQHF. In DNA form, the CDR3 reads TGTGCCAGCAGCAAAGTCAGACAGCCCCAGCATTTT.

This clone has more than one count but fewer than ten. CDR3 sequence (DNA): TGTGCCACCGGGTTCTACGCCGGGGCCAAAAACATTCAGTACTTC. Its translation is CATGFYAGAKNIQYF. This chain links TRBV5-8 with TRBJ2-4; unclear D gene. In germline, CDR1 is SGHTS, CDR2 YDEGEE. Trimming pared 9 bases from V and 1 base from J, leaving 17 bases between. The CDR3 is 15 amino acids. The whole variable domain, remainder taken from reference TRBV5-8 and TRBJ2-4, is EAGVTQSPTHLIKTRGQQATLRCSPISGHTSVYWYQQALGLGLQFLLWYDEGEERNRGNFPPRFSGRQFPNYSSELNVNALELEDSALYLCATGFYAGAKNIQYFGAGTRLSVL.

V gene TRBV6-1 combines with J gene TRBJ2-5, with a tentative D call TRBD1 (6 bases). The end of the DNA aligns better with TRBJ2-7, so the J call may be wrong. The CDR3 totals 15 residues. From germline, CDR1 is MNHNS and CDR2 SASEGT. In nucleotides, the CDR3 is TGTGCCAGCAGTGAATTGGCAGGGGCTTCCCACGAGCAGTACTTC. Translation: CASSELAGASHEQYF.